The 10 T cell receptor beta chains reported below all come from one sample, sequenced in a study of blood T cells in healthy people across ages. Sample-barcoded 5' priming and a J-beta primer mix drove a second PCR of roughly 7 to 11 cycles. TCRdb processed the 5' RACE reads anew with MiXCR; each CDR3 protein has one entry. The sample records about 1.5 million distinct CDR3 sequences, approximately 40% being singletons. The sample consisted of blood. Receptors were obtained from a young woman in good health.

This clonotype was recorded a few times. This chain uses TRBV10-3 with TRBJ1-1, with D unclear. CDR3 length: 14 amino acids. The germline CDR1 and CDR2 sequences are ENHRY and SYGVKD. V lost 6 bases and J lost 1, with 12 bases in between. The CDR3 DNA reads TGTGCCATCAGCCCCGACGGTTCGAACACTGAAGCTTTCTTT. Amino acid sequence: CAISPDGSNTEAFF.

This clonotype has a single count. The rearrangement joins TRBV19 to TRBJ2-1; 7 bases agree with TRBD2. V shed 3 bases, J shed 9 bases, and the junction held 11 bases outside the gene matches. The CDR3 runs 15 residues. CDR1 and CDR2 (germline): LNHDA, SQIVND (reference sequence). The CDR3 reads CASSMPLREGSEQFF. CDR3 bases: TGTGCCAGTAGTATGCCCCTAAGGGAGGGCAGTGAGCAGTTCTTC.

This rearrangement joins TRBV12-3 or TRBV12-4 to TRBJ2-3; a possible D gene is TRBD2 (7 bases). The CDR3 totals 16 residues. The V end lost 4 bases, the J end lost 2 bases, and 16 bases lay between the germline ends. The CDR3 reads CASSSRGRETTDTQYF. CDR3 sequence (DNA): TGTGCCAGCAGTTCAAGGGGGAGGGAGACCACAGATACGCAGTATTTT.

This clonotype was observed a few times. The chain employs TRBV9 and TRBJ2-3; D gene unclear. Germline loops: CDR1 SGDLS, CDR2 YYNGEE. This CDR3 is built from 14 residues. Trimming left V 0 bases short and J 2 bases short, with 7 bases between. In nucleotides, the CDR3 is TGTGCCAGCAGCGTAGCTGTAATCACAGATACGCAGTATTTT. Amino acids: CASSVAVITDTQYF.

The CDR3 nucleotides read TGTGCCACCTCCTCCGGGACAGGGCTCGACAATGAGCAGTACTTC. Encoded protein: CATSSGTGLDNEQYF. The V gene is TRBV15, the J gene TRBJ2-5; the match to TRBD1 covers 9 bases. The V segment lost 8 bases and the J segment 11 bases; nucleotides outside the gene matches: 18. CDR1 is LNHNV, CDR2 YYDKDF, per germline (reference sequence). The CDR3 runs to 15 residues.

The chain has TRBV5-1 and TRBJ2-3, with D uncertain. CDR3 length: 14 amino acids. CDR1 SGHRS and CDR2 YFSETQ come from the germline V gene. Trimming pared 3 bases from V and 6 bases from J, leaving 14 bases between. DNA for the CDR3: TGCGCCAGCAGCTCAACCGGGCGACGCGATACGCAGTATTTT. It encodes CASSSTGRRDTQYF.

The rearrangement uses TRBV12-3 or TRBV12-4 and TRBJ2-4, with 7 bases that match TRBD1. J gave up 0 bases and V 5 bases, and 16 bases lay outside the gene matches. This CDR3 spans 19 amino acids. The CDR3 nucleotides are TGTGCCAGCAGTCCTGGGGGACAGCGATCTCTACTAGCCAAAAACATTCAGTACTTC. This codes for CASSPGGQRSLLAKNIQYF.

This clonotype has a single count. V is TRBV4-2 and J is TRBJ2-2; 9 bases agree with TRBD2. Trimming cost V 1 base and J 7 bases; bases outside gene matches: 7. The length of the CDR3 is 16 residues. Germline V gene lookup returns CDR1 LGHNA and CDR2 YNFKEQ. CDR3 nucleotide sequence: TGTGCCAGCAGCCAAGTCGCCGGGACTAGCAGCGGGGAGCTGTTTTTT. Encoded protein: CASSQVAGTSSGELFF.

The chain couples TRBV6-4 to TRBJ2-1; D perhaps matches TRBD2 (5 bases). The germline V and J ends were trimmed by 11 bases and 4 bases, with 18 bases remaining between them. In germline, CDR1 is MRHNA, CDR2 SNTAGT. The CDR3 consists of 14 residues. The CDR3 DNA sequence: TGTGCCCTCCTCATGAGCGGCGGATACAATGAGCAGTTCTTC. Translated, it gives CALLMSGGYNEQFF.

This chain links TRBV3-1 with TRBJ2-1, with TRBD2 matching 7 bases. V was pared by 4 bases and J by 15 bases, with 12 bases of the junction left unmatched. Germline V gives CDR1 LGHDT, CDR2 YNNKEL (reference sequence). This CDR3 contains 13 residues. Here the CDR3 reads CASSPGLAAAPFF. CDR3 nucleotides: TGTGCCAGCAGCCCCGGTCTAGCGGCCGCCCCGTTCTTC.